Only a few counts were recorded for the clone carrying this T cell receptor beta chain. Its antigen is as yet unknown. These data are taken from a study of human T cells and chemical hapten exposure. At the level of the study: Alopecia areata, totalis or universalis affected patients, mainly female.

Study-wide results and caveats: It should be noted that donors had alopecia, so their immune response may differ from healthy people's. DPC sensitization left the count of TCRs above 1 in 1000 unchanged. Significantly more large CDR3 similarity clusters were formed by expanded TCRs than by controls.

CDR1 is MDHEN and CDR2 is SYDVKM in the germline V gene. The ends were cut back, 6 bases at V and 4 bases at J, with 14 bases in the middle. There are 14 residues in the CDR3. Time point of the sample: patch test 2, 6 weeks after DPC sensitization. Documented treatment: therapeutic diphenylcyclopropenone sensitization with weekly scalp DPC. One entry per CDR3 protein results from TCRdb running MiXCR on the RACE reads. The repertoire consists of around 130,000 distinct CDR3 sequences, with about 12% occurring once and the leading ten covering around 1.4%. Specimen: whole blood, collected in connection with sensitization to the hapten diphenylcyclopropenone (DPC). This TCR was sampled from a woman between 50 and 59 years old with alopecia areata. Some clones in this sample may be carry-over from other donors' samples. The chain recombines TRBV28 with TRBJ2-3; D assignment may be TRBD1 or TRBD2 (5 bases each). The CDR3 spells CASRGRTGADTQYF. As DNA, the CDR3 is TGTGCCAGCAGGGGACGGACTGGGGCAGATACGCAGTATTTT.